The 14 T cell receptor beta chains presented below share a single source sample, sequenced in a study of T cells in Graves' hyperthyroidism and ophthalmopathy. RNA transcripts provided the source from which TCR beta CDR3 regions were amplified. First-round RT-PCR with HTBI primers amplified the TCR CDR3 region. TCRdb ran MiXCR on the multiplex PCR reads and lists one entry per CDR3 protein. The sample holds 310,000 or so distinct CDR3 sequences, 15% to 20% seen once. Material: blood. These receptors originate from a woman aged 60-75 years with Graves' ophthalmopathy.

V usage is TRBV5-1 and J usage is TRBJ2-1; no reliable D call. This CDR3 spans 13 amino acids. Between the trimmed V and J ends, which lost 9 bases and 0 bases, there was a span of 10 bases. Germline V gene lookup returns CDR1 SGHRS and CDR2 YFSETQ. DNA for the CDR3: TGCGCCACCCGACCAGGCTCCTACAATGAGCAGTTCTTC. It is translated as CATRPGSYNEQFF.

This clonotype was counted ten times or more. The CDR3, as DNA: TGTGCCAGCAGCCACGACACCGATTACAATGAGCAGTTCTTC. Encoded protein: CASSHDTDYNEQFF. This chain links TRBV7-9 with TRBJ2-1; D is ambiguous. Germline V gene data show CDR1 as SEHNR and CDR2 as FQNEAQ (reference sequence). The germline V and J ends were trimmed by 5 bases and 4 bases, with 12 bases remaining between them. The CDR3 length is 14 residues.

Remarks on this clonotype: A much larger clone differs by one base, so this may be a read error. The chain is built from TRBV19 and TRBJ2-2; D uncertain. Per germline, CDR1 LNHDA and CDR2 SQIVND (reference sequence). CDR3 length: 14 amino acids. Trimming pared 3 bases from V and 6 bases from J, leaving 11 bases between. CDR3 coding DNA: TGTGCCAGTAGTATTGGTGCTGGGTCCGGGGAGCTGTTTTTT. Protein sequence: CASSIGAGSGELFF. The variable domain in full, completed from reference TRBV19 and TRBJ2-2, reads DGGITQSPKYLFRKEGQNVTLSCEQNLNHDAMYWYRQDPGQGLRLIYYSQIVNDFQKGDIAEGYSVSREKKESFPLTVTSAQKNPTAFYLCASSIGAGSGELFFGEGSRLTVL.

This clonotype was observed many times. The chain employs TRBV4-3 and TRBJ2-1; D remains ambiguous. From germline, CDR1 is LGHNA and CDR2 YSLEER. This CDR3 has 13 amino acids. The V end was cut by 1 base, the J end by 8 bases, with 9 bases between. The CDR3 DNA sequence: TGCGCCAGCAGCCAAGGACCAGGCGATGAGCAGTTCTTC. Translation: CASSQGPGDEQFF.

This clonotype was seen repeatedly, ten times or more. The V call is TRBV20-1, the J call TRBJ2-7; D is perhaps TRBD2 (5 bases). Per germline, CDR1 DFQATT and CDR2 SNEGSKA (reference sequence). CDR3 length equals 15 residues. The V end lost 2 bases, the J end lost 4 bases, and 18 bases lay between the germline ends. CDR3 loop: CSARNPPAEIYEQYF. CDR3 nucleotides: TGCAGTGCTAGAAATCCCCCAGCGGAGATTTACGAGCAGTACTTC.

This clonotype has more than one count but fewer than ten. The chain uses TRBV4-1 and TRBJ2-3, with D possibly TRBD2 on 5 matching bases. Germline-derived CDR1 and CDR2 are MGHRA and YSYEKL. V was clipped by 5 bases and J by 2 bases, with 8 bases between them. The CDR3 is 13 amino acids. In DNA form, the CDR3 reads TGCGCCAGCAGCTACCGGGACACAGATACGCAGTATTTT. Amino acids: CASSYRDTDTQYF.

This clonotype has ten or more counts. The rearrangement joins TRBV6-1 to TRBJ2-1, with a possible D match to TRBD1 (6 bases). The germline CDR1 and CDR2 sequences are MNHNS and SASEGT. Trimming removed 6 bases at V and 6 bases at J, with 15 bases between. This CDR3 is built from 14 residues. The CDR3 nucleotides are TGTGCCAGCAGCCCCCAAAAAGGGGGCAATGAGCAGTTCTTC. Translating gives CASSPQKGGNEQFF.

This clonotype appeared a few times. This sequence joins TRBV4-2 and TRBJ1-1; 10 bases are shared with TRBD1. V was clipped by 0 bases and J by 5 bases; unmatched bases: 3. CDR1 and CDR2 (germline): LGHNA, YNFKEQ. The CDR3 totals 15 residues. As DNA, the CDR3 is TGTGCCAGCAGCCAAGAGGGGACAGGGGAAACTGAAGCTTTCTTT. Its protein product is CASSQEGTGETEAFF.

This clonotype came up many times. V is TRBV5-1 and J is TRBJ1-2, with D possibly being TRBD1 (6 bases). Germline assignment: CDR1 SGHRS and CDR2 YFSETQ. V dropped 3 bases and J dropped 0 bases, with 12 bases sitting between them. This CDR3 comprises 15 residues. This CDR3 is CASSSGGSANYGYTF. CDR3 bases: TGCGCCAGCAGCTCGGGGGGCAGCGCTAACTATGGCTACACCTTC.

Concerning this clonotype: This clone may be a read error of a much larger clone one base away. The V gene is TRBV25-1, the J gene TRBJ2-3; 8 nucleotides line up with TRBD2. The germline CDR1 and CDR2 sequences are MGHDK and SYGVNS. CDR3 length equals 15 residues. The CDR3 is CAGSPSGLSTDTQYF. The CDR3 coding sequence is TGTGCCGGCAGCCCTAGCGGGCTTAGCACAGATACGCAGTATTTT.

This clonotype was seen many times. The V call is TRBV11-2, the J call TRBJ2-2, with 10 bases that match TRBD1. V shed 5 bases and J 6 bases; nucleotides not matched to a gene: 15. The V gene's germline CDR1 is SGHAT and CDR2 FQNNGV. This CDR3 has 18 residues. The CDR3 loop reads CASSVRDRGLLYAGELFF. The DNA for the CDR3 is TGTGCCAGCAGCGTCCGGGACAGGGGTTTATTATACGCCGGGGAGCTGTTTTTT.

This clonotype was found many times. This chain connects TRBV6-6 to TRBJ2-1; D is ambiguous. This CDR3 has 16 residues. V lost 1 base and J 1 base, leaving 11 bases between the germline ends. CDR1 is MNHNY and CDR2 is SVGAGI in the germline V gene (reference sequence). The CDR3 loop reads CASSYLAGTSYNEQFF. CDR3 DNA: TGTGCCAGCAGTTACTTGGCAGGAACTTCCTACAATGAGCAGTTCTTC.

Many counts were recorded for this clonotype. The genes are TRBV6-1 and TRBJ1-1, with D unresolved. Germline-derived CDR1 and CDR2 are MNHNS and SASEGT. Trimming took 6 bases from V and 0 from J, leaving 14 bases between them. The CDR3 sequence is 15 residues long. The CDR3, as DNA: TGTGCCAGCAGCCCGCGAGGCAGCCTGAACACTGAAGCTTTCTTT. Its protein product is CASSPRGSLNTEAFF.

This clonotype was seen more than once but under ten times. This sequence joins TRBV4-2 and TRBJ1-5; D might be TRBD1 (6 bases). V was cut by 1 base and J by 9 bases, with 16 bases left in between. This CDR3 comprises 15 residues. Germline V gene sequence: CDR1 LGHNA, CDR2 YNFKEQ. CDR3 amino acids: CASSQGRGSDRPQHF. For the CDR3, the DNA is TGTGCCAGCAGCCAAGGTAGGGGGTCTGATCGGCCCCAGCATTTT.